The present T cell receptor (beta chain) was sequenced within a study of shared T cell receptors in the human thymus. CDR1 and CDR2 (germline): SGHKS, YYEKEE (reference sequence). The CDR3 runs to 19 residues. Unmatched junction bases numbered 9, after V lost 0 bases and J lost 1 base. Assay: immunoSEQ multiplex PCR; the TCRdb copy retains only in-frame clones and omits some. The sample has some 720,000 clones, roughly 88% seen once. A further study also used this sample, focusing on human thymus T cells. This second study notes: Healthy Finnish infants undergoing corrective surgery for congenital heart defects provided the donor material. Corrective cardiac operations yielded the resected thymus tissue. Seemingly biased V and J gene usage marked thymic and blood repertoires. Related research described thymic repertoires that were highly overlapping among unrelated individuals.

The sample was thymocytes. The clonotype was recovered from a boy under two years old with a congenital heart defect. This rearrangement joins TRBV5-5 to TRBJ2-5; 13 bases line up with TRBD2. CDR3 region: CASSLAFRTSGRSQETQYF. For the CDR3, the DNA is TGTGCCAGCAGCTTGGCATTCCGGACTAGCGGGAGAAGCCAAGAGACCCAGTACTTC.